The clone carrying this T cell receptor (beta chain) has at least ten counts. Amplification of TCR beta CDR3 regions used RNA as the template. Using the HTBI primer set, a first-round RT-PCR was run on the TCR CDR3. TCRdb re-analysed the multiplex PCR reads in MiXCR, keeping a single row per CDR3 protein. Altogether about 360,000 distinct CDR3 sequences are present, about 20% being singletons, with the ten largest covering around 3.6%. This entry comes from a study of T cells in Graves' hyperthyroidism and ophthalmopathy. Germline V gene sequence: CDR1 SGHAT, CDR2 FQDESV (reference sequence). Deletions cut 8 bases from V and 3 bases from J, with 11 bases between. The CDR3 has 13 residues.

The sequence was collected from a woman under 30 with Graves' hyperthyroidism. Sequenced input: blood. The genes are TRBV11-1 and TRBJ1-5; D is possibly TRBD1 (5 bases). The CDR3 DNA reads TGTGCCAGCGGGGCAGGGATCAATCAGCCCCAGCATTTT. Amino acid sequence: CASGAGINQPQHF.